The rows below give T cell receptor beta chains drawn from one sample of a study of type 1 and type 2 diabetes patients. TCRdb re-called the multiplex PCR reads through MiXCR, storing one row per CDR3 protein. The data hold fewer than 300,000 distinct CDR3 sequences, with around 47% observed a single time. The sequenced material came from peripheral blood mononuclear cells (PBMCs). The receptors were gathered from a man aged 18 to 35 with type 2 diabetes. CDR3s leave out the opening cysteine and the closing phenylalanine or tryptophan.

v_call cdr3_aa
TRBV12-3/TRBV12-4 ASSFGIVETQY
TRBV5-1 ASSSDSASYNEQF
TRBV7-8 ASSPSDRILAYEQY
TRBV10-1 ASSLGQALGETQY
TRBV6-1 ASSGTGALTDTQY
TRBV10-1 ASSETRYNEQF
TRBV30 AWSGTPGRPDSGANVLT
TRBV24-1 ATSEGSGELF
TRBV20-1 SAIEAGRGGNEQF
TRBV12-3/TRBV12-4 ASSPRGDFGNTIY
TRBV15 ATSREGTGVGNEQF
TRBV10-1 ASSEFERTGELF
TRBV19 ASSIKSSGLGEQPQH
TRBV7-9 ASSSARKEQY
TRBV4-1 ASSQEGGKFSDTQY
TRBV6-5 ASSRGYPYEQY
TRBV7-6 ASSLEAGRHYEQY
TRBV5-1 ASSLGQGSYGYT
TRBV6-4 ASSEHTGERETQY
TRBV2 ASKVPEGNSPLH
TRBV7-2 ASKVDMNTEAF
TRBV19 ASSVTSGPSLEQF
TRBV19 ASSIAPGNGAF